The 32 T cell receptor beta chains below come from one sample, sequenced in a study of response to subunit inactivated influenza vaccine. TCRdb re-analysed the RT-PCR reads in MiXCR, keeping a single row per CDR3 protein. The data show approximately 500,000 distinct CDR3 sequences, roughly 13% seen once. The material was PBMCs from blood, obtained 40 to 50 days after vaccination. The origin of the receptors is a middle-aged man who received an inactivated influenza vaccine.

This clonotype was seen repeatedly, ten times or more. V is TRBV7-9 and J is TRBJ2-7, with TRBD1 identical over 8 bases. V dropped 2 bases and J dropped 6; count of bases not matched to a gene: 9. CDR3 length: 15 residues. The germline V gene has CDR1 SEHNR and CDR2 FQNEAQ (reference sequence). The CDR3 DNA reads TGTGCCAGCAGCTTATCAGGGGGCCTGGGGGGCGAGCAGTACTTC. It encodes CASSLSGGLGGEQYF.

J is TRBJ2-3 and V is TRBV4-2; TRBD2 matches 7 bases. This CDR3 has 16 residues. Germline V gene lookup returns CDR1 LGHNA and CDR2 YNFKEQ. J gave up 4 bases and V 0 bases, and 7 bases lay outside the gene matches. CDR3 protein: CASSQDYGGRADTQYF. Here the CDR3 DNA reads TGTGCCAGCAGCCAAGATTACGGGGGGAGGGCAGATACGCAGTATTTT.

The chain couples TRBV10-3 to TRBJ2-6; TRBD1 matches 9 bases. The ends lost 6 bases at V and 2 bases at J; junction bases unmatched: 5. The CDR3 consists of 16 residues. Per the germline V gene, CDR1 is ENHRY and CDR2 is SYGVKD. Here the CDR3 reads CAIRDRGIAGANVLTF. The DNA of the CDR3 is TGTGCCATCAGAGACAGGGGGATTGCTGGGGCCAACGTCCTGACTTTC.

This clonotype occurred a few times. The chain uses TRBV20-1 and TRBJ2-3; D uncertain. The germline gives CDR1 DFQATT, CDR2 SNEGSKA (reference sequence). V lost 0 bases, J lost 2 bases, and 15 bases lay in between. The CDR3 consists of 16 residues. CDR3 amino acids: CSARDPRAGSTDTQYF. The CDR3 nucleotides are TGCAGTGCTAGAGATCCCCGGGCAGGATCCACAGATACGCAGTATTTT.

The sample holds a few counts of this clonotype. This rearrangement joins TRBV7-3 to TRBJ2-2; 8 nucleotides align to TRBD1. The CDR3 extends over 15 amino acids. Trimming removed 4 bases from V and 2 bases from J; junction bases left unmatched: 3. Germline V CDR1 and CDR2: SGHTA, FQGTGA. DNA for the CDR3: TGTGCCAGCAGCTGGGACAGGATTAACACCGGGGAGCTGTTTTTT. Protein sequence: CASSWDRINTGELFF.

This clonotype was counted once. The chain carries TRBV20-1 and TRBJ2-3; 14 bases map to TRBD2. The J segment lost 4 bases and the V segment lost 2 bases, leaving 2 bases of the junction unmatched. The CDR3 runs 15 residues. Germline loops: CDR1 DFQATT, CDR2 SNEGSKA (reference sequence). The CDR3 DNA reads as TGCAGTGCTAGACGACTAGCGGGAGGGGCAGATACGCAGTATTTT. It encodes CSARRLAGGADTQYF.

This sequence joins TRBV29-1 and TRBJ2-5; weak D call: TRBD2 (5 bases). The CDR3 covers 15 residues. V lost 7 bases to trimming and J lost 5 bases, with 23 bases between them. The germline V gene encodes CDR1 SQVTM and CDR2 ANQGSEA. CDR3 amino acids: CSAVFGSLVRETQYF. The CDR3 region has the DNA TGCAGCGCTGTCTTTGGGAGTTTAGTACGGGAGACCCAGTACTTC.

This chain uses TRBV7-6 with TRBJ1-6, with a possible D match to TRBD1 (5 bases). CDR1 and CDR2 (germline): SGHVS, FNYEAQ. Between the trimmed V and J ends, which lost 5 bases and 5 bases, there was a span of 13 bases. The CDR3 contains 15 residues. The CDR3 nucleotides read TGTGCCAGCAGCCATGGCACAGGTCATAATTCACCCCTCCACTTT. It is translated as CASSHGTGHNSPLHF.

This clonotype was observed at least ten times. The chain employs TRBV7-2 and TRBJ1-4; TRBD1 agrees at 7 bases. In germline, CDR1 is SGHTA, CDR2 FQGNSA. Losses at the gene ends were 4 bases for V and 4 bases for J; bases not matched to a gene: 3. This CDR3 comprises 14 residues. This CDR3 reads CASSWGQHNEKLFF. The CDR3 DNA follows: TGTGCCAGCAGCTGGGGACAGCATAATGAAAAACTGTTTTTT.

This clonotype was seen ten or more times. This chain links TRBV5-1 with TRBJ2-3; D might be TRBD2 (6 bases). V was pared by 5 bases and J by 2 bases, with 12 bases between. Per the germline V gene, CDR1 is SGHRS and CDR2 is YFSETQ. This CDR3 contains 14 residues. DNA for the CDR3: TGCGCCAGCAGTGGAGGGCGATACACAGATACGCAGTATTTT. As protein: CASSGGRYTDTQYF. The whole variable domain, filled in from reference TRBV5-1 and TRBJ2-3, reads KAGVTQTPRYLIKTRGQQVTLSCSPISGHRSVSWYQQTPGQGLQFLFEYFSETQRNKGNFPGRFSGRQFSNSRSEMNVSTLELGDSALYLCASSGGRYTDTQYFGPGTRLTVL.

V is TRBV20-1 and J is TRBJ1-6, with 7 bases matching TRBD1. CDR1 is DFQATT, CDR2 SNEGSKA, per germline (reference sequence). After removal of 3 bases from V and 8 bases from J, the junction contained 10 bases not matched to a gene. The CDR3 covers 15 residues. This CDR3 reads CSASVGTAGDSPLHF. The CDR3 DNA reads as TGCAGTGCTAGTGTCGGGACAGCCGGGGATTCACCCCTCCACTTT.

This chain uses TRBV6-2 or TRBV6-3 with TRBJ2-3, with 8 positions matching TRBD1. CDR1 is MNHEY, CDR2 SVGEGT, per germline. CDR3 length: 14 residues. V dropped 6 bases and J dropped 4; count of bases not matched to a gene: 6. CDR3 residues: CASRIQGAADTQYF. The CDR3 coding sequence is TGTGCCAGCAGAATCCAGGGGGCCGCAGATACGCAGTATTTT.

This clonotype has at least ten counts. The chain joins TRBV29-1 to TRBJ2-3; TRBD1 matches at 7 bases. Germline loops: CDR1 SQVTM, CDR2 ANQGSEA. J lost 10 bases, V lost 6 bases, and 16 bases had no gene match. The CDR3 consists of 14 residues. DNA for the CDR3: TGCAGCGTAAGAGGGGGCGCGGCACCCCTCGCGCAGTATTTT. Amino acid sequence: CSVRGGAAPLAQYF.

This clonotype was detected only a few times. V is TRBV11-2 and J is TRBJ2-1; the match to TRBD2 covers 9 bases. The CDR3 has 15 amino acids. The V gene end was trimmed by 2 bases and the J gene end by 10 bases; junction bases not matched to a gene: 9. Germline CDR1 is SGHAT and CDR2 is FQNNGV. CDR3 region: CASSLKAGGPTEQFF. The CDR3 DNA reads TGTGCCAGCAGCTTAAAGGCGGGGGGGCCCACCGAGCAGTTCTTC.

This clonotype was counted between two and nine times. The rearrangement uses TRBV11-1 and TRBJ2-3, with 11 bases fitting TRBD2. The CDR3 is 20 amino acids. Germline V CDR1 and CDR2: SGHAT, FQDESV (reference sequence). J was trimmed by 2 bases and V by 5 bases; bases with no gene match: 18. The CDR3 DNA sequence: TGTGCCAGCAGCCCCCTTAGCGGGAGGGCCGTATATGGTTTCACAGATACGCAGTATTTT. It is translated as CASSPLSGRAVYGFTDTQYF.

This chain joins TRBV29-1 and TRBJ2-5; no clear D. The CDR3 contains 12 residues. V was trimmed by 1 base and J by 5 bases, leaving 8 bases between them. The germline V gene has CDR1 SQVTM and CDR2 ANQGSEA. CDR3 residues: CSVEGSWETQYF. Here the CDR3 DNA reads TGCAGCGTTGAAGGGAGTTGGGAGACCCAGTACTTC.

This clonotype was picked up a small number of times. The V gene is TRBV10-3, the J gene TRBJ2-7, with D hard to call. The V gene lost 2 bases and the J gene lost 7 bases, with 24 bases spanning the gap. Germline V CDR1 and CDR2: ENHRY, SYGVKD. This CDR3 has 17 amino acids. The CDR3 spells CAISEPPSRAGDEEQYF. As DNA, the CDR3 is TGTGCCATCAGTGAGCCCCCCAGCCGGGCAGGCGATGAGGAGCAGTACTTC.

The rearrangement uses TRBV9 and TRBJ2-7; D gene ambiguous. This CDR3 contains 15 residues. V was shortened by 3 bases and J by 3 bases, with 16 bases between the two germline ends. The germline gives CDR1 SGDLS, CDR2 YYNGEE. The CDR3 here is CASSEGFGAFYEQYF. CDR3 coding DNA: TGTGCCAGCAGCGAGGGCTTCGGAGCGTTCTACGAGCAGTACTTC.

This rearrangement joins TRBV9 to TRBJ2-3, with 11 positions matching TRBD1. CDR3 length: 14 amino acids. Per the germline V gene, CDR1 is SGDLS and CDR2 is YYNGEE. The V and J ends lost 6 bases and 4 bases, in that order; junction bases with no gene match: 4. CDR3 in DNA: TGTGCCAGCAAACCGGGACAGGGGGCAGATACGCAGTATTTT. Translated: CASKPGQGADTQYF. The whole variable domain, remainder taken from reference TRBV9 and TRBJ2-3, is DSGVTQTPKHLITATGQRVTLRCSPRSGDLSVYWYQQSLDQGLQFLIQYYNGEERAKGNILERFSAQQFPDLHSELNLSSLELGDSALYFCASKPGQGADTQYFGPGTRLTVL.

The rearrangement links TRBV5-1 to TRBJ2-5, with 13 nucleotides matching TRBD2. V shed 4 bases and J 5 bases; nucleotides not matched to a gene: 8. CDR3 size: 16 residues. The germline V gene has CDR1 SGHRS and CDR2 YFSETQ. Written as DNA, the CDR3 is TGCGCCAGCAGCGGTGGACTAGCGGGAGCGGGGGAGACCCAGTACTTC. This encodes CASSGGLAGAGETQYF.

This clonotype was counted a few times. This chain connects TRBV12-3 or TRBV12-4 to TRBJ1-5, with TRBD1 as a possible D gene (5 bases). Deletions cut 5 bases from V and 5 bases from J, with 10 bases between. The CDR3 has 13 residues. This CDR3 is CASSTDTHQPQHF. The CDR3 nucleotides are TGTGCCAGCAGTACGGACACCCATCAGCCCCAGCATTTT.

This clonotype was recorded a few times. This chain uses TRBV5-1 with TRBJ2-6; no clear D. The germline V and J ends were trimmed by 2 bases and 0 bases, with 9 bases remaining between them. The CDR3 spans 16 residues. Germline V lookup: CDR1 SGHRS, CDR2 YFSETQ. CDR3 nucleotides: TGCGCCAGCAGCTTTACACCCGGCTCTGGGGCCAACGTCCTGACTTTC. The encoded protein is CASSFTPGSGANVLTF.

This clonotype came up a few times. The chain uses TRBV7-9 and TRBJ2-7; 11 bases fit TRBD2. This CDR3 is built from 16 residues. The V and J ends lost 5 bases and 3 bases, in that order; junction bases with no gene match: 9. Germline loops: CDR1 SEHNR, CDR2 FQNEAQ (reference sequence). Written as DNA, the CDR3 is TGTGCCAGCAGCGCCGACCTAGCGGGGGGTATCTACGAGCAGTACTTC. It specifies CASSADLAGGIYEQYF.

The sample holds a few counts of this clonotype. The chain employs TRBV20-1 and TRBJ1-5; D possibly corresponds to TRBD1 (5 bases). The V end was cut by 3 bases, the J end by 1 base, with 13 bases between. CDR1 DFQATT and CDR2 SNEGSKA come from the germline V gene (reference sequence). This CDR3 spans 15 amino acids. CDR3 DNA: TGCAGTGCTAGGTTCGGGGGTACGAGCAATCAGCCCCAGCATTTT. This sequence encodes CSARFGGTSNQPQHF.

This clonotype occurred a few times. The chain recombines TRBV7-2 with TRBJ2-3; D possibly matches TRBD1 or TRBD2 (5 bases each). V was trimmed by 1 base and J by 6 bases, leaving 8 bases between them. The CDR3 length is 13 residues. Germline assignment: CDR1 SGHTA and CDR2 FQGNSA. The chain's CDR3 is CASSLGWGDTQYF. CDR3 in DNA: TGTGCCAGCAGCTTAGGTTGGGGGGATACGCAGTATTTT.

This clonotype was seen a few times. One end of the junction fails to match germline, which may point to a read error. This chain uses TRBV11-2 with TRBJ1-1, with unresolved D. Germline V gene lookup returns CDR1 SGHAT and CDR2 FQNNGV. This CDR3 is 11 amino acids long. The CDR3 sequence is CASSLNAEAFF. The CDR3 bases are TGTGCCAGCAGCCTGAACGCTGAAGCTTTCTTT.

This clonotype was counted a few times. The rearrangement joins TRBV12-3 or TRBV12-4 to TRBJ2-3; D uncertain. This CDR3 region has 14 residues. V was cut by 3 bases and J by 4 bases, with 11 bases left in between. CDR3 sequence reads: CASSFERSSDTQYF. In nucleotides, the CDR3 is TGTGCCAGCAGTTTTGAGAGGAGTTCAGATACGCAGTATTTT.

The count of this clonotype is one. The chain carries TRBV11-2 and TRBJ2-1, with 9 bases lining up with TRBD2. With V trimmed by 6 bases and J by 0 bases, 12 bases remained unmatched. This CDR3 contains 18 residues. Germline V gene lookup returns CDR1 SGHAT and CDR2 FQNNGV. CDR3 nucleotide sequence: TGTGCCAGCAGTTTTACTAGCGGGTCGCCAAGCTCCTACAATGAGCAGTTCTTC. Translation: CASSFTSGSPSSYNEQFF.

The table lists this clonotype with a few counts. The CDR3 reads CASSLQLAGGRADNEQFF. The CDR3 DNA sequence: TGTGCCAGCAGTTTACAACTAGCGGGGGGGAGAGCTGACAATGAGCAGTTCTTC. The chain has TRBV28 and TRBJ2-1; 13 nucleotides line up with TRBD2. The CDR3 consists of 18 residues. Germline V gene lookup returns CDR1 MDHEN and CDR2 SYDVKM. The junction had 9 bases not matched to a gene; V was cut back by 2 bases and J by 5 bases.

This clonotype was observed a handful of times. This chain uses TRBV20-1 with TRBJ1-1; 8 nucleotides agree with TRBD1. There are 14 residues in the CDR3. V shed 3 bases and J 2 bases; nucleotides not matched to a gene: 5. Germline CDR1 reads DFQATT; CDR2 reads SNEGSKA (reference sequence). Written as DNA, the CDR3 is TGCAGTGCTAGCCCGACAGGGGAAAACACTGAAGCTTTCTTT. Translation: CSASPTGENTEAFF.

The chain links TRBV12-3 or TRBV12-4 to TRBJ2-3; D possibly corresponds to TRBD2 (6 bases). The CDR3 runs to 16 residues. Trimming removed 4 bases from V and 5 bases from J, with 19 bases in between. CDR3 in DNA: TGTGCCAGCAGTTCGGTTCTGGGACTTTTAGGAGATACGCAGTATTTT. This gives the protein CASSSVLGLLGDTQYF.

The chain combines TRBV18 with TRBJ2-7, with 8 bases matching TRBD1. V was clipped by 0 bases and J by 7 bases; unmatched bases: 8. CDR1 and CDR2 (germline): KGHSH, LQKENI. The CDR3 sequence is 15 residues long. The CDR3 nucleotides read TGTGCCAGCTCACCACCCCATGGACAGGGTTGGGAGCAGTACTTC. Amino acid sequence: CASSPPHGQGWEQYF.